This T cell receptor beta chain came from a study of blood T cell repertoires in COVID-19. Across the study: Some COVID-19 samples were acute and others convalescent; all came from the United States, Italy and Spain. The cDNA or gDNA used as material had been derived from T cells, B-cell-depleted T cells, or PBMCs.

The V gene's germline CDR1 is SGHNT and CDR2 YYREEE (reference sequence). CDR3 length: 16 amino acids. Trimming stripped 0 bases from V and 0 bases from J, with 13 bases between. Study processing details: Reference gene primer amplification gave estimated nucleated cell counts. Assay used: immunoSEQ multiplex PCR; TCRdb lists only in-frame clones, some missing. Clone size and V and J calls were adopted from that table, with D and trimming inferred from the DNA. The repertoire has 40,000 or so clones, roughly nine tenths of them found once; the top ten carry around 8.3%. This chain joins TRBV5-4 and TRBJ2-7; maybe TRBD2 (6 bases). Source material: peripheral blood. The sequence was collected from a man aged 25 to 40 with active or convalescent COVID-19. Here the CDR3 reads CASSLGLADASYEQYF. CDR3 sequence (DNA): TGTGCCAGCAGCTTGGGATTAGCGGACGCCTCCTACGAGCAGTACTTC.